One and the same sample provided the 10 T cell receptor beta chains below, sequenced in a study of blood T cell repertoires in COVID-19 (TCRdb year 2020). Library prep was done by the immunoSEQ multiplex PCR assay. TCRdb obtained this table from immuneACCESS and retained in-frame rearrangements with V and J assigned. These tables miss some clones; where compared with another copy, unresolved V genes account for less than half of the shortfall, and the remainder is unexplained. Across this sample there are tens of thousands of clones, with roughly 90% seen only once. The top ten hold 20% to 25% of the sample. The sequencing input was peripheral blood. The source of these receptors is a man between 50 and 59 years old with active COVID-19.

The chain carries TRBV6-5 and TRBJ2-5, with D possibly being TRBD1 (5 bases). Trimming took 2 bases from V and 2 from J, leaving 9 bases between them. This CDR3 has 14 residues. CDR1 and CDR2 (germline): MNHEY, SVGAGI. The CDR3: CASSYVDSQETQYF. The CDR3 DNA reads as TGTGCCAGCAGTTACGTCGACAGTCAAGAGACCCAGTACTTC.

V usage is TRBV11-2 and J usage is TRBJ2-7, with 7 bases that match TRBD1. CDR1 and CDR2 from the germline V gene are SGHAT and FQNNGV. V lost 2 bases to trimming and J lost 0 bases; unmatched junction nucleotides: 4. This CDR3 comprises 15 residues. The CDR3 protein is CASSLLGQTSYEQYF. For the CDR3, the DNA is TGTGCCAGCAGCTTACTGGGACAGACCTCCTACGAGCAGTACTTC. The full variable domain, with the rest looked up from reference TRBV11-2 and TRBJ2-7, is EAGVAQSPRYKIIEKRQSVAFWCNPISGHATLYWYQQILGQGPKLLIQFQNNGVVDDSQLPKDRFSAERLKGVDSTLKIQPAKLEDSAVYLCASSLLGQTSYEQYFGPGTRLTVT.

This chain joins TRBV3-1 (or the pseudogene TRBV3-2) and TRBJ2-3, with TRBD2 identical over 8 bases. This CDR3 contains 19 residues. V shed 0 bases and J 3 bases; nucleotides not matched to a gene: 14. CDR1 is LGHDT, CDR2 YNNKEL, per germline (reference sequence). The CDR3 bases are TGTGCCAGCAGCCAAGATGAGGCCAGACCGGGACTAGAAACAGATACGCAGTATTTT. It specifies CASSQDEARPGLETDTQYF.

This chain uses TRBV19 with TRBJ2-1; the match to TRBD2 covers 10 bases. V shed 5 bases and J 5 bases; nucleotides not matched to a gene: 6. CDR1 is LNHDA and CDR2 is SQIVND in the germline V gene (reference sequence). The CDR3 totals 15 residues. The CDR3 DNA sequence: TGTGCCAGTAGTCTCCGGACTAGCGGTAACAATGAGCAGTTCTTC. Protein product: CASSLRTSGNNEQFF.

This rearrangement joins TRBV7-2 to TRBJ2-2, with D perhaps TRBD2 (5 bases). In germline, CDR1 is SGHTA, CDR2 FQGNSA. The CDR3 runs 17 residues. V gave up 6 bases and J gave up 2 bases, with 19 bases separating them. The CDR3 region has the DNA TGTGCCAGCAGATGGCTAGCAGGCACCCTTAACACCGGGGAGCTGTTTTTT. It specifies CASRWLAGTLNTGELFF.

V usage is TRBV5-1 and J usage is TRBJ2-7, with 15 bases matching TRBD2. This CDR3 has 17 amino acids. J lost 0 bases, V lost 3 bases, and 4 bases had no gene match. Germline V CDR1 and CDR2: SGHRS, YFSETQ. The CDR3, as DNA: TGCGCCAGCAGCTCCGGACTAGCGGGAGGGCCCTCCTACGAGCAGTACTTC. It encodes CASSSGLAGGPSYEQYF.

The rearrangement uses TRBV27 and TRBJ1-6, with 7 bases fitting TRBD1. This CDR3 is built from 14 residues. The germline V gene has CDR1 MNHEY and CDR2 SMNVEV (reference sequence). V trimming: 11 bases; J trimming: 7 bases; junction bases outside the gene matches: 11. Written as DNA, the CDR3 is TGTGCCTCCCGTAGGGGGCAGGGAAATTCACCCCTCCACTTT. As protein: CASRRGQGNSPLHF.

The rearrangement links TRBV7-9 to TRBJ2-3; tentative D call: TRBD1 (5 bases). This CDR3 has 15 amino acids. Germline-derived CDR1 and CDR2 are SEHNR and FQNEAQ (reference sequence). V shed 5 bases and J shed 3 bases, with 15 bases lying between them. CDR3 amino acids: CASSPGAGITDTQYF. The CDR3 DNA is TGTGCCAGCAGCCCTGGGGCAGGGATTACAGATACGCAGTATTTT.

V is TRBV5-1 and J is TRBJ2-1, with 8 bases identical to TRBD2. There are 17 residues in the CDR3. V lost 0 bases, J lost 5 bases, and 10 bases stayed unmatched. Per germline, CDR1 SGHRS and CDR2 YFSETQ. The CDR3 sequence: CASSLDDGGALNNEQFF. In DNA form, the CDR3 reads TGCGCCAGCAGCTTGGACGACGGGGGGGCATTAAACAATGAGCAGTTCTTC.

V gene TRBV9 combines with J gene TRBJ1-2, with 8 bases fitting TRBD1. This CDR3 comprises 14 residues. Trimming removed 3 bases from V and 8 bases from J; junction bases left unmatched: 9. CDR1 SGDLS and CDR2 YYNGEE come from the germline V gene. CDR3 bases: TGTGCCAGCAGCGGACGGACAGGGCCTTCGGGCTACACCTTC. This translates into CASSGRTGPSGYTF.